The text below deals with one T cell receptor beta chain. V shed 5 bases, J shed 1 base, and the junction held 4 bases outside the gene matches. This CDR3 has 14 residues. CDR1 is KGHSH and CDR2 is LQKENI in the germline V gene. TCRdb's copy holds only in-frame clones and misses some; the assay was immunoSEQ multiplex PCR. The sample consists of roughly 100,000 clones, 81% of them appearing once. This sample was included in a study of blood T cell repertoires in COVID-19. Turning to the study itself: The cDNA or gDNA used as material had been derived from T cells, B-cell-depleted T cells, or PBMCs.

The genes are TRBV18 and TRBJ2-7; 8 positions agree with TRBD1. Sequences were obtained from peripheral blood. This receptor was identified in a man aged 80 or over with acute or convalescent COVID-19. The CDR3 sequence: CASSARDRSYEQYF. For the CDR3, the DNA is TGTGCCAGCTCAGCCCGGGACAGGTCCTACGAGCAGTACTTC.